This T cell receptor beta chain was identified during a study of CD8 T cells in Susac syndrome. General study results and limits: Clonal expansion was not observed in the Susac syndrome CD4+ T cell repertoires.

This CDR3 has 15 residues. Trimming shortened V by 3 bases and J by 4 bases, and 10 bases separated the two germline ends. This clonotype was counted a few times. The antigen remains unidentified. Random hexamers were used to reverse transcribe the RNA input (0.5 to 1 ug). TCRdb passed the immunoSEQ multiplex PCR reads through MiXCR, listing each CDR3 protein once. The repertoire includes 150,000 to 180,000 distinct CDR3 sequences, approximately 96% of them detected once, and approximately 0.15% sits in the top ten. This receptor was taken from a human donor with Susac syndrome. The genes are TRBV12-3 or TRBV12-4 and TRBJ2-6, with D possibly being TRBD2 (5 bases). The sample was CD4+ T cells from PBMCs. Here the CDR3 reads CASSFSGSGANVLTF. The CDR3 bases are TGTGCCAGCAGTTTTTCGGGGTCCGGGGCCAACGTCCTGACTTTC.